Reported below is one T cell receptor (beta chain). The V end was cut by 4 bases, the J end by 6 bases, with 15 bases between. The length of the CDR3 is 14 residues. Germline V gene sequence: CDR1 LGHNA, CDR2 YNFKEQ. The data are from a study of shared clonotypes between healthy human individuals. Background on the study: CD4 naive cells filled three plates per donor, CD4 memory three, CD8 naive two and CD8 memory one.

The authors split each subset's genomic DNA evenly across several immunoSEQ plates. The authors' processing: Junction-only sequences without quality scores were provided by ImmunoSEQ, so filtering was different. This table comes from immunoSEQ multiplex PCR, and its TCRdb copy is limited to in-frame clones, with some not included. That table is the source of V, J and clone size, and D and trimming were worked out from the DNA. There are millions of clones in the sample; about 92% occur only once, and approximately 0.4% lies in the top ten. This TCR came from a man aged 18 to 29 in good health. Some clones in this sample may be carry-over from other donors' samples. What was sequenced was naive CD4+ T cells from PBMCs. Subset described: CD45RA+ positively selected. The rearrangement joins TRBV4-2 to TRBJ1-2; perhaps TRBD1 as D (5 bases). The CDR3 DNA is TGTGCCAGCAGCCCCCGGACATCGTCCGATGGCTACACCTTC. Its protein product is CASSPRTSSDGYTF.